Listed below are T cell receptor beta chains from one sample, sequenced in a study of PD-1 blockade in classical Hodgkin lymphoma. Here immunoSEQ multiplex PCR was the method, and the copy in TCRdb shows in-frame clones only, minus some. The sample holds more than 140,000 clones, about four fifths seen once. The material was peripheral blood mononuclear cells (PBMCs), obtained before the second cycle of nivolumab. The source is a human donor with classical Hodgkin lymphoma. Each CDR3 is given without its conserved first and last residue. Not every row has a clone size; where given, it reads once, few, many or a size class.

size	J	V	CDR3
NA	TRBJ2-7	TRBV6-5	ASSRGQGASYEQY
NA	TRBJ2-3	TRBV11-2	ASSFGTGHDTQY
NA	TRBJ2-5	TRBV7-2	ASSLLDREETQY
NA	TRBJ2-1	TRBV10-3	AISFRSDRGIDEQF
NA	TRBJ2-6	TRBV28	ASRSQRGAGANVLT
NA	TRBJ2-4	TRBV28	ASSRDGKNIQY
once	TRBJ2-7	TRBV9	ASSGRGTMEQY
NA	TRBJ2-5	TRBV5-1	ASSLYVGNQETQY
NA	TRBJ2-3	TRBV19	ASSPASGMSTDTQY
NA	TRBJ2-3	TRBV7-3	ASSQGQGPTDTQY
NA	TRBJ2-7	TRBV12-5	ASGPNEVAYEQY
NA	TRBJ2-3	TRBV28	ASSDGPRSPDTQY
NA	TRBJ1-1	TRBV18	ASSPTPGANTEAF
few	TRBJ1-1	TRBV6-1	ASSDPGQGRMSGPEAF
NA	TRBJ2-3	TRBV2	ASRADTQY
NA	TRBJ1-4	TRBV14	ASSRTPDNNEKLF
NA	TRBJ2-7	TRBV18	ASSLGTDYEQY
NA	TRBJ1-2	TRBV7-3	ASSLDGSLRGYT
many	TRBJ1-2	TRBV7-2	ASSLGWGLFYGYT
NA	TRBJ2-3	TRBV7-9	ASSLGSPTDTQY
NA	TRBJ1-5	TRBV7-2	ASSFLRGAGQPQH
NA	TRBJ2-1	TRBV27	ASSLLFGVPSSYNEQF
NA	TRBJ1-1	TRBV6-6	ASFWDRENTEAF
NA	TRBJ1-2	TRBV7-3	ASSSRQGIVT
NA	TRBJ1-5	TRBV6-5	ASSNLNQPQH
NA	TRBJ1-5	TRBV7-2	ASSLVGSQPQH
NA	TRBJ1-5	TRBV7-2	ASSRSSNQPQH
once	TRBJ2-1	TRBV14	ASSQANEGEQF
NA	TRBJ1-5	TRBV2	ASSELSGQGYQPQH
NA	TRBJ2-7	TRBV5-6	ASRGTGIYEQY
NA	TRBJ2-7	TRBV11-2	ASSLDGGRASYEQY
once	TRBJ2-7	TRBV7-2	ASSSLAGGPYEQY
once	TRBJ2-7	TRBV25-1	ASRGGIEQY
NA	TRBJ1-2	TRBV13	ASSYGQGEDYGYT
NA	TRBJ1-6	TRBV6-5	ASRPGQGANSPLH
NA	TRBJ2-7	TRBV10-3	AISEIWDRGYEQY
NA	TRBJ1-2	TRBV5-4	ASSPGQGANYGYT
NA	TRBJ1-5	TRBV10-3	AISERVGQPQH
many	TRBJ1-2	TRBV10-2	ASTGQQAYGGYT